Included here is one T cell receptor beta chain sequence, with context. This sample was included in a study of blood T cell repertoires in COVID-19. Study at large: Acute and convalescent COVID-19 samples came from the United States, Italy and Spain. In each case, the material was cDNA or gDNA derived from T cells, B-cell-depleted T cells, or PBMCs.

The V and J ends lost 2 bases and 3 bases respectively, with 11 bases between them. Germline CDR1 is GTSNPN and CDR2 is SVGIG (reference sequence). The length of the CDR3 is 14 residues. Original processing methods: Counts of nucleated cells, estimated from reference gene primer amplification, were obtained. The table came from immunoSEQ multiplex PCR; TCRdb's copy has only in-frame clones and leaves some out. The DNA was the basis for D and trimming; V, J and clone size are from that table. Here the sample spans fewer than 200,000 clones, 80% being singletons. The genes are TRBV30 and TRBJ1-5; no definite D call. The specimen sequenced was peripheral blood. The clonotype comes from a man in his sixties or seventies with active or convalescent COVID-19. Here the CDR3 reads CAWSTSNLNQPQHF. In DNA form, the CDR3 reads TGTGCCTGGAGTACCAGTAACCTCAATCAGCCCCAGCATTTT.